This TCR beta chain derives from a study of blood T cell repertoires in COVID-19. Here immunoSEQ multiplex PCR was the method, and the copy in TCRdb shows in-frame clones only, minus some. In the table there are about 41,000 clones, roughly 87% of which are singletons. This CDR3 region has 16 residues. V was trimmed by 1 base and J by 0 bases, leaving 10 bases between them. Germline CDR1 is LNHNV and CDR2 is YYDKDF (reference sequence). Sequencing used peripheral blood. The clonotype comes from a man aged 55 to 69 with acute or convalescent COVID-19. The V gene is TRBV15, the J gene TRBJ1-3; D remains unclear. DNA of the CDR3: TGTGCCACCAGCAGAGGAAAACAGACCTCTGGAAACACCATATATTTT. Translating gives CATSRGKQTSGNTIYF. Full variable domain (remainder filled in from reference TRBV15 and TRBJ1-3): DAMVIQNPRYQVTQFGKPVTLSCSQTLNHNVMYWYQQKSSQAPKLLFHYYDKDFNNEADTPDNFQSRRPNTSFCFLDIRSPGLGDTAMYLCATSRGKQTSGNTIYFGEGSWLTVV.